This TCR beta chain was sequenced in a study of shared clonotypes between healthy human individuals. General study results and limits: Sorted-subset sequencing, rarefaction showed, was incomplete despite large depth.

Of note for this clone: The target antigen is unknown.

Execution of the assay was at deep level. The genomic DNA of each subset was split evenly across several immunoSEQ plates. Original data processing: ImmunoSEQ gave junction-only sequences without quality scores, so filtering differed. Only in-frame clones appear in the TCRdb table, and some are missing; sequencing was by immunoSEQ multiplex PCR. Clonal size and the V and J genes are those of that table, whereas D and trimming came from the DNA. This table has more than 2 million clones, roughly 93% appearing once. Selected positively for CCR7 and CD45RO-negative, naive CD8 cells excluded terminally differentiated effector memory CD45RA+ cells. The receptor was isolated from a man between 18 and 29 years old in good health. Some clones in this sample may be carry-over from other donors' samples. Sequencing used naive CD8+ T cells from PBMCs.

CDR3 amino acids: CASSLGGYDNEQFF. The DNA of the CDR3 is TGTGCCAGCAGCTTAGGGGGTTATGACAATGAGCAGTTCTTC. J is TRBJ2-1 and V is TRBV7-9; D uncertain. Trimming left V 1 base short and J 5 bases short, with 9 bases between. CDR3 length equals 14 residues. The germline V gene encodes CDR1 SEHNR and CDR2 FQNEAQ (reference sequence).